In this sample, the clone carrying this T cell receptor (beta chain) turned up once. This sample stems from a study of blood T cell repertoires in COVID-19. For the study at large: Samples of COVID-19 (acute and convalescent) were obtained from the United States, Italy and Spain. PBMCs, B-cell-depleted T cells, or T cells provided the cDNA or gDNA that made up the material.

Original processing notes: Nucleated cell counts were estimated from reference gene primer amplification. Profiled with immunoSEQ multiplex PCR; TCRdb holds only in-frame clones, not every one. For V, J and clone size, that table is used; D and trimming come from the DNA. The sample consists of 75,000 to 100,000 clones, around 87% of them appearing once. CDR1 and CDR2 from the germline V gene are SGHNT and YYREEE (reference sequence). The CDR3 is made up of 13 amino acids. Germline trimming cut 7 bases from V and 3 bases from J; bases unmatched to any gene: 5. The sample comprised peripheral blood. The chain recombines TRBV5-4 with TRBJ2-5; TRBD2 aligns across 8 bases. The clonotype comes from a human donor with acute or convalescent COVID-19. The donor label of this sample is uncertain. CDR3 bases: TGTGCCAGCTCCCGGGGGGGGGAAGAGACCCAGTACTTC. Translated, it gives CASSRGGEETQYF.